The clone carrying this T cell receptor beta chain has more than one count but fewer than ten. Its target is not known. These data belong to a study of CD8 T cells in ankylosing spondylitis. Broader study findings: According to the report, clones linked to the disease were significantly enriched in matched synovial fluid samples taken from ankylosing spondylitis patients. There was a TCR beta motif, made of 7 or 8 highly homologous variants, that appeared characteristic of ankylosing spondylitis blood.

Quantitative 5'-RACE with molecular barcodes generated TCR beta libraries. TCRdb re-analysed the 5' RACE reads in MiXCR, keeping a single row per CDR3 protein. The sample includes around 250,000 distinct CDR3 sequences, 9.5% to 12% of them seen just once. Germline CDR1 and CDR2: SEHNR and FQNEAQ (reference sequence). CDR3 size: 15 residues. V lost 10 bases, J lost 0 bases, and 7 bases stayed unmatched. The receptor comes from a male donor with ankylosing spondylitis or in good health (not recorded which). V usage is TRBV7-9 and J usage is TRBJ2-1; 9 positions match TRBD2. Sequencing used blood, either unsorted or a sorted T cell fraction (not recorded which). CDR3 nucleotide sequence: TGTGCCACCGCAGCGGGAGGCGGCTCCTACAATGAGCAGTTCTTC. Translated, it gives CATAAGGGSYNEQFF.